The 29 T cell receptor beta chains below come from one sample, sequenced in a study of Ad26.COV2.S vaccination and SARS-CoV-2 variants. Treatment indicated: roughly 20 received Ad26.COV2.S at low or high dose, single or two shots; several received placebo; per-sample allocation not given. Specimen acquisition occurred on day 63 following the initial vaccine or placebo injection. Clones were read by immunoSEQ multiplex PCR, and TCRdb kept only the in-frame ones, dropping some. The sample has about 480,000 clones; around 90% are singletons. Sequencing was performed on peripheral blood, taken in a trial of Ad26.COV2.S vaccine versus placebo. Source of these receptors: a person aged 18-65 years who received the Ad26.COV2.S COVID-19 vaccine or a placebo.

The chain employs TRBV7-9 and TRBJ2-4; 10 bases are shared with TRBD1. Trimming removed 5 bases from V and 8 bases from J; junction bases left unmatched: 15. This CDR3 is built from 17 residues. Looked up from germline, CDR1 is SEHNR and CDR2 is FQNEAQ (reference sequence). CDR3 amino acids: CASSPHPRDRGWYIQYF. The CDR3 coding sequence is TGTGCCAGCAGCCCACACCCCCGGGACAGGGGCTGGTACATTCAGTACTTC.

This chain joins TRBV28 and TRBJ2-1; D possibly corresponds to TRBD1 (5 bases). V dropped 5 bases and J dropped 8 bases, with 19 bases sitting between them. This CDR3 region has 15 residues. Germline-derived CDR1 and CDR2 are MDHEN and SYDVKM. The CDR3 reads CASSVGLGSTDEQFF. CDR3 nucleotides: TGTGCCAGCAGTGTCGGCTTAGGGTCGACAGATGAGCAGTTCTTC.

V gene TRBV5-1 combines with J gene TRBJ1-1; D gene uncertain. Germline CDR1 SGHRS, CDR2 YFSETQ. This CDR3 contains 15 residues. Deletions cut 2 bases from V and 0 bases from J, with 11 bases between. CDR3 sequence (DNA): TGCGCCAGCAGCTTATTACAGAGATTGAACACTGAAGCTTTCTTT. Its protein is CASSLLQRLNTEAFF.

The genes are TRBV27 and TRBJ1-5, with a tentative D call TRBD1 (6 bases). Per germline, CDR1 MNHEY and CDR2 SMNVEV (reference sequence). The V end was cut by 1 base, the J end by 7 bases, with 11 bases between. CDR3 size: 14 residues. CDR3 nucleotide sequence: TGTGCCAGCAGTTTATTTGGGGGGCCCCAGCCCCAGCATTTT. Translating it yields CASSLFGGPQPQHF.

This CDR3 is CAWGPNYGYTF. The CDR3 DNA reads TGTGCCTGGGGGCCCAACTATGGCTACACCTTC. The chain recombines TRBV30 with TRBJ1-2; no clear D gene. The CDR3 totals 11 residues. V lost 5 bases to trimming and J lost 2 bases, with 6 bases between them. Germline lookup yields CDR1 GTSNPN and CDR2 SVGIG (reference sequence).

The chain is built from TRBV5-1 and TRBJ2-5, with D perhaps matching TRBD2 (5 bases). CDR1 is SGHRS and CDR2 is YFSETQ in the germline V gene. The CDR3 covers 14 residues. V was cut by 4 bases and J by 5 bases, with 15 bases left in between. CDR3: CASSPFEGRETQYF. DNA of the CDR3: TGCGCCAGCAGCCCCTTTGAGGGTAGGGAGACCCAGTACTTC.

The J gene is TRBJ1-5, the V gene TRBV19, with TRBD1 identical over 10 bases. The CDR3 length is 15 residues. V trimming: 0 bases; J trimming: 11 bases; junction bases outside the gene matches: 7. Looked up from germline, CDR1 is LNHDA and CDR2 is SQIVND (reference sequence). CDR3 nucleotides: TGTGCCAGTAGTATAGAAGGGACAGGGGCTCTATCCCAGCATTTT. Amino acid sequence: CASSIEGTGALSQHF.

The CDR3, as DNA: TGTGCCAGCAGAGACAGGGCACCCCTCTATGGCTACACCTTC. Protein: CASRDRAPLYGYTF. The chain recombines TRBV6-6 with TRBJ1-2, with 7 nucleotides matching TRBD1. The germline V gene encodes CDR1 MNHNY and CDR2 SVGAGI (reference sequence). V was pared by 6 bases and J by 4 bases, with 8 bases of the junction left unmatched. This CDR3 has 14 residues.

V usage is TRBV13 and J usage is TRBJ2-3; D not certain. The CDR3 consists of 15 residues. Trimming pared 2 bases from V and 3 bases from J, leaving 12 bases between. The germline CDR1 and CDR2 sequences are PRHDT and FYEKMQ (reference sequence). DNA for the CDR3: TGTGCCAGCAGCTTAAGTGGGGTGGGGACAGATACGCAGTATTTT. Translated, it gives CASSLSGVGTDTQYF. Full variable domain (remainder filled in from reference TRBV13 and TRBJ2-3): AAGVIQSPRHLIKEKRETATLKCYPIPRHDTVYWYQQGPGQDPQFLISFYEKMQSDKGSIPDRFSAQQFSDYHSELNMSSLELGDSALYFCASSLSGVGTDTQYFGPGTRLTVL.

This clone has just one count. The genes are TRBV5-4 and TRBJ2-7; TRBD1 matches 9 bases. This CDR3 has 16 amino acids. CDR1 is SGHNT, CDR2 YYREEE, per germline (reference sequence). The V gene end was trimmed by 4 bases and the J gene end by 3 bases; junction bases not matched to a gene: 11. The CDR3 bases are TGTGCCAGCAGCGCCGGACCGGGACAGGGACACTACGAGCAGTACTTC. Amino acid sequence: CASSAGPGQGHYEQYF. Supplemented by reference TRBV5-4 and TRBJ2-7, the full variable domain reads ETGVTQSPTHLIKTRGQQVTLRCSSQSGHNTVSWYQQALGQGPQFIFQYYREEENGRGNFPPRFSGLQFPNYSSELNVNALELDDSALYLCASSAGPGQGHYEQYFGPGTRLTVT.

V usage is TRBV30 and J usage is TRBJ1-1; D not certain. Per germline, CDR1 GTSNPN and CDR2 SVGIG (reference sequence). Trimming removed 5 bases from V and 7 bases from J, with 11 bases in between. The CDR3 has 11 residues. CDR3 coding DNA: TGTGCCTGGGGGCAGGATCGTGAAGCTTTCTTT. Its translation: CAWGQDREAFF.

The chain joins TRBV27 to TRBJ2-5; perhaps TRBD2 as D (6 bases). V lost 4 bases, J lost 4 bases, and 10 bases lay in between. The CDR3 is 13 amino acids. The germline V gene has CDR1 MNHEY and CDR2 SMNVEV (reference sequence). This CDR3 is CASSWGVGETQYF. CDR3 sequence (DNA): TGTGCCAGCAGTTGGGGGGTCGGAGAGACCCAGTACTTC.

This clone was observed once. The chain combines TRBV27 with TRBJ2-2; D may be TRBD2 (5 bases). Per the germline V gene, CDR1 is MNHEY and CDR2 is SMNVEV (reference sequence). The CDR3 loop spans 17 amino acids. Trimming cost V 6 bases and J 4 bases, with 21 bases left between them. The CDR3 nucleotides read TGTGCCAGCAGCCAGAGTTCCTCGGGGTGGGGCACCGGGGAGCTGTTTTTT. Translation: CASSQSSSGWGTGELFF.

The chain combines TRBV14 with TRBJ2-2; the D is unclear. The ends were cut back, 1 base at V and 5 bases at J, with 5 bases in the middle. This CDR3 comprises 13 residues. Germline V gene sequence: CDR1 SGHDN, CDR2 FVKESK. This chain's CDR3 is CASSQVQTGELFF. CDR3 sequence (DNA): TGTGCCAGCAGCCAAGTCCAGACCGGGGAGCTGTTTTTT. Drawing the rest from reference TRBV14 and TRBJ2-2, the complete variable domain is EAGVTQFPSHSVIEKGQTVTLRCDPISGHDNLYWYRRVMGKEIKFLLHFVKESKQDESGMPNNRFLAERTGGTYSTLKVQPAELEDSGVYFCASSQVQTGELFFGEGSRLTVL.

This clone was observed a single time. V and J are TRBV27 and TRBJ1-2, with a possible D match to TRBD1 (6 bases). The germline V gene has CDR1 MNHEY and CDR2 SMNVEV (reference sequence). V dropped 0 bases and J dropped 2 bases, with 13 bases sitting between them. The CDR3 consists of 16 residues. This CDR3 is CASSLSGAAGNYGYTF. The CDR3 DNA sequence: TGTGCCAGCAGTTTATCGGGGGCAGCAGGCAACTATGGCTACACCTTC.

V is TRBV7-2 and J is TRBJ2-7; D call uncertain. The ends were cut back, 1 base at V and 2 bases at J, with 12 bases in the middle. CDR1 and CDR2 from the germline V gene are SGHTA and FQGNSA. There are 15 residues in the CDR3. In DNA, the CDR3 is TGTGCCAGCAGCTTAGAGGACGCCAGACCCTACGAGCAGTACTTC. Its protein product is CASSLEDARPYEQYF.

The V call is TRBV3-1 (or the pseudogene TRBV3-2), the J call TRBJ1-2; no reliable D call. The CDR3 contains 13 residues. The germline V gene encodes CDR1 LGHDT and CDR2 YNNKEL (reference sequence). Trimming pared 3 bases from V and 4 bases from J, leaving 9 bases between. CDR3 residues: CASSHEATYGYTF. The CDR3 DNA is TGTGCCAGCAGCCACGAGGCCACCTATGGCTACACCTTC.

The CDR3 DNA reads TGTGCCAGCAGCGTGGGAGACGTTGAAAAACTGTTTTTT. Amino acids: CASSVGDVEKLFF. V usage is TRBV9 and J usage is TRBJ1-4; no firm D call. Germline CDR1 reads SGDLS; CDR2 reads YYNGEE. CDR3 length: 13 residues. Trimming stripped 2 bases from V and 7 bases from J, with 9 bases between.

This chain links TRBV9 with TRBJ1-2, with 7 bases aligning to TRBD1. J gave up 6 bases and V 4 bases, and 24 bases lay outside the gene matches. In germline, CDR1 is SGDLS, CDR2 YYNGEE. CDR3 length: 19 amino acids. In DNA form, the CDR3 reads TGTGCCAGCAGCTCCCAGGGTGGTTCGGGCAGGGGGAATCGCCATGGCTACACCTTC. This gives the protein CASSSQGGSGRGNRHGYTF.

The chain's CDR3 is CASSEGRLGQPQHF. DNA of the CDR3: TGTGCCAGCAGTGAAGGAAGGTTGGGGCAGCCCCAGCATTTT. The chain recombines TRBV2 with TRBJ1-5, with unresolved D. Germline lookup yields CDR1 SNHLY and CDR2 FYNNEI. The CDR3 has 14 residues. Trimming took 1 base from V and 7 from J, leaving 11 bases between them.

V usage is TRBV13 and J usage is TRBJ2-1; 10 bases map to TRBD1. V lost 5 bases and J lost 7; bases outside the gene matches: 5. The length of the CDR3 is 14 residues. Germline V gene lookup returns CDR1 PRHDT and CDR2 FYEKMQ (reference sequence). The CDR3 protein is CASSEDRGGNEQFF. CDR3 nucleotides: TGTGCCAGCAGCGAGGACAGGGGGGGTAATGAGCAGTTCTTC.

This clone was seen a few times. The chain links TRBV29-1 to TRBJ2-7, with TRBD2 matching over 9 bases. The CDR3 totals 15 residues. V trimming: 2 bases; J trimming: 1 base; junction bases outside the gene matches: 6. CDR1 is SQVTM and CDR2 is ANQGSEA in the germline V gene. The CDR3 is CSVERASGTSYEQYF. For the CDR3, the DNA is TGCAGCGTTGAACGGGCTAGCGGGACTTCCTACGAGCAGTACTTC.

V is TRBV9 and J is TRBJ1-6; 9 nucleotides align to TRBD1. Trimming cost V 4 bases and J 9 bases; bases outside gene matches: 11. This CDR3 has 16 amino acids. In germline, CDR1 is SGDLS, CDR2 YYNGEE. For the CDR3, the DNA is TGTGCCAGCAGCCCTCGACCCGGGACAGGGACTTCACCCCTCCACTTT. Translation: CASSPRPGTGTSPLHF.

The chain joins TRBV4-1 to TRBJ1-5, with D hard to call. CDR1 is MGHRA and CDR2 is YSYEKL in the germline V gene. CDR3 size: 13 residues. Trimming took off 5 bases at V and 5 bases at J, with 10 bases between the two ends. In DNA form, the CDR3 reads TGCGCCAGCAGCGGGAGCACCTATCAGCCCCAGCATTTT. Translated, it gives CASSGSTYQPQHF.

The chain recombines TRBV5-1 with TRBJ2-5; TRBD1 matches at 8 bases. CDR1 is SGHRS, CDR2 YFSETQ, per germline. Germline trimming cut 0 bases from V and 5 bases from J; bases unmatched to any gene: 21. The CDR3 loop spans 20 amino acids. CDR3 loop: CASSLDLGTGKFGGRETQYF. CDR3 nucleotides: TGCGCCAGCAGCTTGGACCTCGGGACAGGAAAATTCGGGGGAAGGGAGACCCAGTACTTC. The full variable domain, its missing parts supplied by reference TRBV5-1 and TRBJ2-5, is KAGVTQTPRYLIKTRGQQVTLSCSPISGHRSVSWYQQTPGQGLQFLFEYFSETQRNKGNFPGRFSGRQFSNSRSEMNVSTLELGDSALYLCASSLDLGTGKFGGRETQYFGPGTRLLVL.

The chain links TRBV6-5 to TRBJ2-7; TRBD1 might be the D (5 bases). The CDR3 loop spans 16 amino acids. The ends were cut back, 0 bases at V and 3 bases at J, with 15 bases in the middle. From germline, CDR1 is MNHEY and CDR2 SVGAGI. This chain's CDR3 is CASSYSSPGPLYEQYF. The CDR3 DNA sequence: TGTGCCAGCAGTTACTCGAGTCCAGGGCCACTCTACGAGCAGTACTTC.

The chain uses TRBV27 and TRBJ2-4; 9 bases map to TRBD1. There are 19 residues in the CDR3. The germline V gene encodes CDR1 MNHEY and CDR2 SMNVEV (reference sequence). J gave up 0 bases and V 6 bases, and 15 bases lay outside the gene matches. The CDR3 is CASSLRQLLDRGAKNIQYF. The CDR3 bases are TGTGCCAGCAGCTTGCGGCAGCTTTTGGACAGGGGAGCCAAAAACATTCAGTACTTC.

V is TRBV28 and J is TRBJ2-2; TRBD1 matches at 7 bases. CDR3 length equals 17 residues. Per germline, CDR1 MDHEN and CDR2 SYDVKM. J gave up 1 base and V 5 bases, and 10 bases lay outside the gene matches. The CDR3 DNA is TGTGCCAGCAGTCTCTCGACAGGGCCCTTGAACACCGGGGAGCTGTTTTTT. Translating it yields CASSLSTGPLNTGELFF.

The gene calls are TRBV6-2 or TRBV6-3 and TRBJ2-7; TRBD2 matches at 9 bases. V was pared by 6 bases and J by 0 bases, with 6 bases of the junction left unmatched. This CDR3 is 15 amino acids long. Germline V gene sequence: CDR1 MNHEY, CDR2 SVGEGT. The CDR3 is CASRPTSGLSYEQYF. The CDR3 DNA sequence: TGTGCCAGCAGACCTACTAGCGGGCTCTCCTACGAGCAGTACTTC.